A single sample is the source of the 15 T cell receptor beta chains below, sequenced in a study of T cell changes during pregnancy in multiple sclerosis (dated by TCRdb to the late 2010s). Libraries were made using the immunoSEQ multiplex PCR assay. Entries here come from immuneACCESS through TCRdb and include only in-frame sequences with V and J called. Some clones fail to appear in such tables; in the studies checked, an unresolved V gene covers under half of the shortfall, and the cause of the remainder is unknown. Within this sample are some 99,000 clones, with over 85% of them counted one time only. The leading ten clones occupy over 0.85% of the sample. The sequenced sample was peripheral blood, obtained after pregnancy. The receptor source for this set is a female donor with multiple sclerosis, enrolled in a pregnancy study.

The rearrangement links TRBV5-5 to TRBJ1-4; 9 nucleotides align to TRBD1. The CDR3 spans 14 residues. V was clipped by 2 bases and J by 8 bases; unmatched bases: 4. Looked up from germline, CDR1 is SGHKS and CDR2 is YYEKEE (reference sequence). In DNA, the CDR3 is TGTGCCAGCAGCTTACAGGGGGCGGGGGAAAAACTGTTTTTT. Its protein product is CASSLQGAGEKLFF.

In the case of this clone: A junction end diverges from the germline sequence, so it may reflect a read error. The chain combines TRBV20-1 with TRBJ1-2, with D possibly TRBD1 on 6 matching bases. The CDR3 is 11 residues long. Germline V gene sequence: CDR1 DFQATT, CDR2 SNEGSKA (reference sequence). The CDR3 sequence is CSARDQGIFSF. The CDR3 DNA reads as TGCAGTGCTAGAGATCAGGGGATCTTCTCCTTC.

The genes are TRBV18 and TRBJ2-5; 7 positions agree with TRBD1. CDR3 length equals 15 residues. Per the germline V gene, CDR1 is KGHSH and CDR2 is LQKENI. J lost 5 bases, V lost 1 base, and 7 bases had no gene match. The CDR3 reads CASSPQHRGQETQYF. DNA for the CDR3: TGTGCCAGCTCACCACAGCACAGGGGCCAGGAGACCCAGTACTTC.

The genes are TRBV30 and TRBJ2-7; D uncertain. The V end lost 0 bases, the J end lost 0 bases, and 6 bases lay between the germline ends. The CDR3 totals 13 residues. CDR1 and CDR2 from the germline V gene are GTSNPN and SVGIG (reference sequence). The chain's CDR3 is CAWSVGSSYEQYF. CDR3 coding DNA: TGTGCCTGGAGTGTGGGCAGCTCCTACGAGCAGTACTTC.

The chain carries TRBV7-9 and TRBJ1-2, with D maybe TRBD1 (6 bases). The CDR3 consists of 12 residues. V lost 5 bases and J lost 5, with 9 bases in between. CDR1 SEHNR and CDR2 FQNEAQ come from the germline V gene (reference sequence). This chain's CDR3 is CASSGGQYGYTF. The CDR3 DNA follows: TGTGCCAGCAGCGGAGGACAGTATGGCTACACCTTC.

The chain links TRBV28 to TRBJ2-4; TRBD1 aligns across 7 bases. The CDR3 covers 12 residues. Per the germline V gene, CDR1 is MDHEN and CDR2 is SYDVKM. The junction had 5 bases not matched to a gene; V was cut back by 10 bases and J by 5 bases. The CDR3 is CATSGTENIQYF. CDR3 DNA sequence: TGTGCCACCTCCGGGACAGAAAACATTCAGTACTTC.

This CDR3 reads CASSLGLAGYTGELFF. The DNA for the CDR3 is TGTGCCAGCAGCTTAGGGCTAGCGGGCTACACCGGGGAGCTGTTTTTT. The rearrangement links TRBV7-8 to TRBJ2-2, with 8 bases aligning to TRBD2. V shed 1 base and J 3 bases; nucleotides not matched to a gene: 4. The CDR3 is 16 residues long. Germline V CDR1 and CDR2: SGHVS, FQNEAQ.

This chain connects TRBV19 to TRBJ1-5; D is undetermined. The germline gives CDR1 LNHDA, CDR2 SQIVND (reference sequence). This CDR3 comprises 13 residues. V shed 6 bases and J shed 7 bases, with 13 bases lying between them. This chain's CDR3 is CASRGGVGQPQHF. The CDR3 DNA follows: TGTGCCAGTAGGGGCGGGGTCGGACAGCCCCAGCATTTT.

A few counts support this clone. V is TRBV19 and J is TRBJ2-3, with a possible D match to TRBD2 (6 bases). CDR1 is LNHDA and CDR2 is SQIVND in the germline V gene (reference sequence). The V gene lost 3 bases and the J gene lost 2 bases, with 9 bases spanning the gap. The CDR3 is made up of 14 amino acids. CDR3 amino acids: CASSMEGLTDTQYF. The CDR3 nucleotides read TGTGCCAGTAGTATGGAGGGCCTCACAGATACGCAGTATTTT.

V gene TRBV10-2 combines with J gene TRBJ1-1; D remains ambiguous. The V gene's germline CDR1 is WSHSY and CDR2 SAAADI. The CDR3 contains 15 residues. The germline V and J ends were trimmed by 2 bases and 2 bases, with 12 bases remaining between them. CDR3 nucleotides: TGCGCCAGCAGTGAGCCCTCTCGACACAACACTGAAGCTTTCTTT. Translating it yields CASSEPSRHNTEAFF.

The gene calls are TRBV19 and TRBJ1-5, with 9 bases identical to TRBD1. Germline V CDR1 and CDR2: LNHDA, SQIVND (reference sequence). This CDR3 spans 14 amino acids. With V trimmed by 4 bases and J by 5 bases, 3 bases remained unmatched. The CDR3 DNA is TGTGCCAGTAGTAAACAGGGGGCTCATCAGCCCCAGCATTTT. This gives the protein CASSKQGAHQPQHF. Looking up the rest from reference TRBV19 and TRBJ1-5 gives the full variable domain: DGGITQSPKYLFRKEGQNVTLSCEQNLNHDAMYWYRQDPGQGLRLIYYSQIVNDFQKGDIAEGYSVSREKKESFPLTVTSAQKNPTAFYLCASSKQGAHQPQHFGDGTRLSIL.

The chain carries TRBV5-6 and TRBJ1-4; D may be TRBD1 (5 bases). The CDR3 is made up of 14 amino acids. The germline V gene has CDR1 SGHDT and CDR2 YYEEEE. Trimming left V 0 bases short and J 8 bases short, with 11 bases between. CDR3 amino acids: CASSLEQGNEKLFF. As DNA, the CDR3 is TGTGCCAGCAGCTTGGAGCAGGGAAACGAAAAACTGTTTTTT.

In this sample, this clone turned up once. The chain couples TRBV13 to TRBJ2-1, with 10 bases fitting TRBD1. The CDR3 sequence is 15 residues long. Germline V gene data show CDR1 as PRHDT and CDR2 as FYEKMQ (reference sequence). V dropped 4 bases and J dropped 5; count of bases not matched to a gene: 5. This CDR3 is CASSSRDRGHNEQFF. The CDR3 DNA is TGTGCCAGCAGCTCCCGGGACAGGGGCCACAATGAGCAGTTCTTC. Full variable domain (outside the CDR3, taken from reference TRBV13 and TRBJ2-1): AAGVIQSPRHLIKEKRETATLKCYPIPRHDTVYWYQQGPGQDPQFLISFYEKMQSDKGSIPDRFSAQQFSDYHSELNMSSLELGDSALYFCASSSRDRGHNEQFFGPGTRLTVL.

The V call is TRBV4-1, the J call TRBJ2-5; 8 positions agree with TRBD1. CDR1 and CDR2 (germline): MGHRA, YSYEKL. The CDR3 runs 15 residues. Unmatched junction bases numbered 4, after V lost 1 base and J lost 3 bases. The CDR3 region is CASSQANRGEETQYF. The CDR3 nucleotides read TGCGCCAGCAGCCAAGCTAACAGGGGGGAAGAGACCCAGTACTTC.

This clone was seen only once. The CDR3 region has the DNA TGTGCCAGTAGTGAGGAAGTTTTCCACGAGCAGTACTTC. Translated: CASSEEVFHEQYF. V gene TRBV19 combines with J gene TRBJ2-7; D is uncertain. CDR3 size: 13 residues. The germline V gene encodes CDR1 LNHDA and CDR2 SQIVND (reference sequence). Trimming pared 5 bases from V and 5 bases from J, leaving 13 bases between. Together with reference TRBV19 and TRBJ2-7, the CDR3 gives the full variable domain: DGGITQSPKYLFRKEGQNVTLSCEQNLNHDAMYWYRQDPGQGLRLIYYSQIVNDFQKGDIAEGYSVSREKKESFPLTVTSAQKNPTAFYLCASSEEVFHEQYFGPGTRLTVT.